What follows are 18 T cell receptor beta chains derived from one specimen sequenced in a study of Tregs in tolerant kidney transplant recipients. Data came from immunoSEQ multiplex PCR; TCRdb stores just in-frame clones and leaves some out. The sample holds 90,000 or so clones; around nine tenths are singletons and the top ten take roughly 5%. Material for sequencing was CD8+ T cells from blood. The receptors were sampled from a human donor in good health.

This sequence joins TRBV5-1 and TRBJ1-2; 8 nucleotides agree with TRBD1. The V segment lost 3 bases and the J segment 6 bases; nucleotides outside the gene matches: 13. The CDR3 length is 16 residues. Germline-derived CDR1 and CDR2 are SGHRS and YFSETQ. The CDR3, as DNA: TGCGCCAGCAGCTACCGGGCCCCAGGGGGCGGAGATGGCTACACCTTC. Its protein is CASSYRAPGGGDGYTF.

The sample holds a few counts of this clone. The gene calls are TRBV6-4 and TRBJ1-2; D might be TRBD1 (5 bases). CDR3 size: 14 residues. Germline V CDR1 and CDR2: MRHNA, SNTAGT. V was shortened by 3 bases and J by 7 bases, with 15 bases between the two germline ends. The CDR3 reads CASSEGTSSSGYTF. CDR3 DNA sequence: TGTGCCAGCAGTGAGGGGACTTCCTCGAGTGGCTACACCTTC.

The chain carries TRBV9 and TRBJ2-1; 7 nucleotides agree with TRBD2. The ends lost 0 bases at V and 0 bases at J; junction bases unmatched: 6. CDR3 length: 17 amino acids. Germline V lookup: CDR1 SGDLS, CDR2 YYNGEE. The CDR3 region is CASSVDAREYSYNEQFF. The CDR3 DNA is TGTGCCAGCAGCGTAGATGCGCGGGAGTACTCCTACAATGAGCAGTTCTTC.

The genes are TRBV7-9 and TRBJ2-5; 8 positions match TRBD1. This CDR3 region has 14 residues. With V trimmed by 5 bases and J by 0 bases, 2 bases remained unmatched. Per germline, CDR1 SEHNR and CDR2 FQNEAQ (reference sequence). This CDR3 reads CASSPDRDQETQYF. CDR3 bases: TGTGCCAGCAGCCCGGACAGGGACCAAGAGACCCAGTACTTC.

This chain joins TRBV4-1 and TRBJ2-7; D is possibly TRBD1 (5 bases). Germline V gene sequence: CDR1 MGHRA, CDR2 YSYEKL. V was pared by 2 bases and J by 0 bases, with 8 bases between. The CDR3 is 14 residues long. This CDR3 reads CASSQQGFSYEQYF. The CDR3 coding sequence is TGCGCCAGCAGCCAACAGGGTTTCTCCTACGAGCAGTACTTC.

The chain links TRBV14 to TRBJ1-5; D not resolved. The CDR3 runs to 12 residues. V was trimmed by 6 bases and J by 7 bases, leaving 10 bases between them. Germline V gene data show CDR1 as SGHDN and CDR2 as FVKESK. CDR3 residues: CASSRFGQPQHF. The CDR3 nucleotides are TGTGCCAGCAGTCGCTTTGGACAGCCCCAGCATTTT.

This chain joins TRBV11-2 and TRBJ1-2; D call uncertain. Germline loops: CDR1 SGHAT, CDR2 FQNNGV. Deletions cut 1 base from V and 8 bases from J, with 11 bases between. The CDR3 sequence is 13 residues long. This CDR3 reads CASSLGTVKGYTF. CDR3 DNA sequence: TGTGCCAGCAGCTTAGGCACCGTGAAGGGCTACACCTTC.

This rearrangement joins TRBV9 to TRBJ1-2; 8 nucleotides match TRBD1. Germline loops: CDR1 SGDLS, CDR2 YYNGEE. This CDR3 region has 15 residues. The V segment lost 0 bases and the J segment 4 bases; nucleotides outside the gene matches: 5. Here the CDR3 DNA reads TGTGCCAGCAGCGTAGGCGCCACAGGGGGCTATGGCTACACCTTC. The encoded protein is CASSVGATGGYGYTF.

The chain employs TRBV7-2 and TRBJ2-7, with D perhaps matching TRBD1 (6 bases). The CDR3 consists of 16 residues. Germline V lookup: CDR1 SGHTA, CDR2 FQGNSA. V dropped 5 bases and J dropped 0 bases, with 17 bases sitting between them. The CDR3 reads CASSQQDSQVSYEQYF. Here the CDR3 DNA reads TGTGCCAGCAGCCAGCAGGACAGCCAAGTCTCCTACGAGCAGTACTTC.

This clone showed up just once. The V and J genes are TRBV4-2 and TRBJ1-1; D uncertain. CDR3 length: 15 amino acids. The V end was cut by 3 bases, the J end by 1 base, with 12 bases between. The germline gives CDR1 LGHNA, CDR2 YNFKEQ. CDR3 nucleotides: TGTGCCAGCAGCCAGAGTGACGGGGAGAACACTGAAGCTTTCTTT. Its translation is CASSQSDGENTEAFF.

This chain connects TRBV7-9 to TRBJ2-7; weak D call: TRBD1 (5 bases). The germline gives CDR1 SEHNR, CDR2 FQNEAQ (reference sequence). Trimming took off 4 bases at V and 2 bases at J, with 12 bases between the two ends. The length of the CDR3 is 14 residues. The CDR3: CASSSTDQTYEQYF. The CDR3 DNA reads TGTGCCAGCAGCTCGACAGATCAGACCTACGAGCAGTACTTC.

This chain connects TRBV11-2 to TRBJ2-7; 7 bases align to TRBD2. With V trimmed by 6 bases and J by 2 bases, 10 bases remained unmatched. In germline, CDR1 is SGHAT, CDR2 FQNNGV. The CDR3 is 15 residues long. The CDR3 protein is CASSLLAVGPYEQYF. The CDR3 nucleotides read TGTGCCAGCAGTTTGCTAGCGGTAGGGCCCTACGAGCAGTACTTC.

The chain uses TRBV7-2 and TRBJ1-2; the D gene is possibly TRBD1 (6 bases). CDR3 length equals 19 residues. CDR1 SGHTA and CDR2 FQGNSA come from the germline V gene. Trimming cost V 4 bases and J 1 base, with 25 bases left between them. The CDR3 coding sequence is TGTGCCAGCAGCTCTTCCCGGCCCATGTGGACAGAACTTAACTATGGCTACACCTTC. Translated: CASSSSRPMWTELNYGYTF.

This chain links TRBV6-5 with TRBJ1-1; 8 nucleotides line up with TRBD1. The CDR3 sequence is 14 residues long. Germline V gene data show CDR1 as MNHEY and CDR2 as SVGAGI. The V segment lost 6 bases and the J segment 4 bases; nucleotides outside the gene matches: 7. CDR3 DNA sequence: TGTGCCAGCAGCTCAGGGGGCGAGGGCACTGAAGCTTTCTTT. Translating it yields CASSSGGEGTEAFF.

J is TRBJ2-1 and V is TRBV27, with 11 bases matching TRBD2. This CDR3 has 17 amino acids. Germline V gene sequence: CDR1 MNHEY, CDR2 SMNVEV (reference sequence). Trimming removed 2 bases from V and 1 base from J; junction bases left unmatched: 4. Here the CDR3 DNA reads TGTGCCAGCAGTTTACTAGCGGGAGGCCGATCCTACAATGAGCAGTTCTTC. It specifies CASSLLAGGRSYNEQFF.

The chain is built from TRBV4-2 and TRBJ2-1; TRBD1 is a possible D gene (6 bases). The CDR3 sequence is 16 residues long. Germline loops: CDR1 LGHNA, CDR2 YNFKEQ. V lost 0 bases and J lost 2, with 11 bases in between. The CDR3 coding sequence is TGTGCCAGCAGCCAAGAGACAGGAGCTACCTACAATGAGCAGTTCTTC. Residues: CASSQETGATYNEQFF.

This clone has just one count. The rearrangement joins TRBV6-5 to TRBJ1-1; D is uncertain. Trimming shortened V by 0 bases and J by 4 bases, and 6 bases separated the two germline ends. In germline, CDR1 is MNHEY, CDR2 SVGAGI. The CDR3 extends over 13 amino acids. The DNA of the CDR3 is TGTGCCAGCAGTTACTCGAGGCCCACTGAAGCTTTCTTT. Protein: CASSYSRPTEAFF.

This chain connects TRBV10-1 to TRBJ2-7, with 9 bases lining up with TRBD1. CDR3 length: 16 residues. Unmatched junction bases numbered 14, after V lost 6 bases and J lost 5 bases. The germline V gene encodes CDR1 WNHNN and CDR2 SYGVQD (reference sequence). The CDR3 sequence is CASSQDSGTGQNEQYF. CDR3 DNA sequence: TGCGCCAGCAGCCAAGATTCCGGGACAGGGCAGAACGAGCAGTACTTC.